Presented here are 17 T cell receptor beta chains from one specimen sequenced in a study of T cell clonotyping in hematopoietic cell transplantation. The repertoire was sequenced with immunoSEQ multiplex PCR; TCRdb's copy has only in-frame clones and lacks some. The sample includes several thousand clones, 26% of them seen just once. The source was peripheral blood mononuclear cells, collected 180 days after allogeneic stem cell transplant. These receptors came from a male patient between 40 and 49 years old who had an allogeneic stem cell transplant from an unrelated donor, so the T cells may come from the graft donor. Some clones in this sample may be carry-over from other donors' samples.

This clone was detected only a few times. The chain joins TRBV28 to TRBJ2-3, with D tentatively TRBD1 or TRBD2 (6 bases each). Deletions cut 6 bases from V and 4 bases from J, with 20 bases between. This CDR3 is 16 amino acids long. The germline V gene has CDR1 MDHEN and CDR2 SYDVKM. The CDR3 protein is CASRTLSDSGPDTQYF. Written as DNA, the CDR3 is TGTGCCAGCAGGACCCTTTCGGACAGCGGGCCAGATACGCAGTATTTT.

V and J are TRBV6-6 and TRBJ1-5; D is ambiguous. Germline-derived CDR1 and CDR2 are MNHNY and SVGAGI (reference sequence). The CDR3 spans 14 residues. The ends were cut back, 5 bases at V and 4 bases at J, with 12 bases in the middle. The CDR3 DNA sequence: TGTGCCAGCAGTATCCGCCCGGAAAATCAGCCCCAGCATTTT. Protein product: CASSIRPENQPQHF.

This clone was seen a few times. V usage is TRBV9 and J usage is TRBJ1-2, with D hard to call. Per the germline V gene, CDR1 is SGDLS and CDR2 is YYNGEE. This CDR3 has 14 amino acids. Trimming took off 4 bases at V and 7 bases at J, with 17 bases between the two ends. This CDR3 is CASSTRAQLLGYTF. CDR3 nucleotides: TGTGCCAGCAGCACGAGGGCACAACTTCTTGGCTACACCTTC.

The sample holds a few counts of this clone. Germline and junction disagree at one end, which may indicate a read error. The J gene is TRBJ2-5, the V gene TRBV6-6; 8 bases are shared with TRBD2. The CDR3 is 16 amino acids. The germline V gene has CDR1 MNHNY and CDR2 SVGAGI (reference sequence). The CDR3: CVSSPTVSGKEETQYF. The CDR3 DNA follows: TGTGTCAGCAGTCCCACGGTTAGCGGGAAGGAAGAGACCCAGTACTTC.

This clone came up a few times. The J gene is TRBJ2-5, the V gene TRBV30; a weak D match, TRBD2 (6 bases). V was shortened by 2 bases and J by 4 bases, with 14 bases between the two germline ends. Germline assignment: CDR1 GTSNPN and CDR2 SVGIG (reference sequence). The CDR3 has 14 amino acids. CDR3 sequence: CAWSTPWRGETQYF. The CDR3 DNA reads as TGTGCCTGGAGTACCCCTTGGAGGGGAGAGACCCAGTACTTC.

The V call is TRBV23-1, the J call TRBJ2-5; 11 nucleotides align to TRBD2. TRBV23-1 is assigned to the ORF class and has an uncertain function. Trimming removed 3 bases from V and 2 bases from J; junction bases left unmatched: 8. The length of the CDR3 is 17 residues. CDR3 region: CASSQQGLAGPQETQYF. The DNA of the CDR3 is TGCGCCAGCAGTCAGCAAGGACTAGCGGGCCCTCAAGAGACCCAGTACTTC.

This clone has only a few counts. The chain links TRBV30 to TRBJ1-1; unclear D gene. Germline V CDR1 and CDR2: GTSNPN, SVGIG (reference sequence). V lost 3 bases and J lost 1, with 9 bases in between. This CDR3 comprises 13 residues. The CDR3 protein is CAWRRPANTEAFF. The CDR3, as DNA: TGTGCCTGGAGACGGCCCGCGAACACTGAAGCTTTCTTT.

This clone was observed a handful of times. V gene TRBV5-6 combines with J gene TRBJ1-1; D is ambiguous. V was trimmed by 0 bases and J by 4 bases, leaving 7 bases between them. Germline V CDR1 and CDR2: SGHDT, YYEEEE. The length of the CDR3 is 13 residues. The CDR3 region has the DNA TGTGCCAGCAGCTTGGCGACATTCACTGAAGCTTTCTTT. This translates into CASSLATFTEAFF. The whole variable domain, filled in from reference TRBV5-6 and TRBJ1-1, reads DAGVTQSPTHLIKTRGQQVTLRCSPKSGHDTVSWYQQALGQGPQFIFQYYEEEERQRGNFPDRFSGHQFPNYSSELNVNALLLGDSALYLCASSLATFTEAFFGQGTRLTVV.

The rearrangement links TRBV29-1 to TRBJ1-2, with D maybe TRBD1 (6 bases). The CDR3 is 13 amino acids. V was pared by 3 bases and J by 5 bases, with 13 bases between. Germline loops: CDR1 SQVTM, CDR2 ANQGSEA. In nucleotides, the CDR3 is TGCAGCGTTGAGCCCCAGGGGAGGTATGGCTACACCTTC. This codes for CSVEPQGRYGYTF.

This chain joins TRBV9 and TRBJ2-3; 9 positions match TRBD2. V gave up 7 bases and J gave up 5 bases; unmatched junction bases: 5. Germline assignment: CDR1 SGDLS and CDR2 YYNGEE. CDR3 length: 13 amino acids. The CDR3 DNA reads TGTGCCAGCTCCTTAGCGGGAGTAGATACGCAGTATTTT. This encodes CASSLAGVDTQYF.

This clone appeared a few times. V gene TRBV6-5 combines with J gene TRBJ1-1; TRBD1 aligns across 9 bases. Germline assignment: CDR1 MNHEY and CDR2 SVGAGI. V shed 1 base, J shed 5 bases, and the junction held 5 bases outside the gene matches. The CDR3 loop spans 15 amino acids. The CDR3 here is CASSYFSQGATEAFF. CDR3 sequence (DNA): TGTGCCAGCAGTTACTTCTCACAGGGGGCGACTGAAGCTTTCTTT.

This clone was recorded only once. This sequence joins TRBV30 and TRBJ1-3; D is unresolved. Deletions cut 3 bases from V and 0 bases from J, with 9 bases between. The CDR3 extends over 14 amino acids. Looked up from germline, CDR1 is GTSNPN and CDR2 is SVGIG (reference sequence). The CDR3 nucleotides are TGTGCCTGGAGACAGTCCCTCTCTGGAAACACCATATATTTT. Protein product: CAWRQSLSGNTIYF.

This clone was counted between two and nine times. The chain has TRBV5-4 and TRBJ1-1; 9 bases match TRBD1. The J segment lost 4 bases and the V segment lost 5 bases, leaving 6 bases of the junction unmatched. CDR1 and CDR2 from the germline V gene are SGHNT and YYREEE (reference sequence). The CDR3 runs to 14 residues. The CDR3: CASSSGTGFTEAFF. In DNA, the CDR3 is TGTGCCAGCAGTTCAGGGACAGGGTTCACTGAAGCTTTCTTT.

The chain couples TRBV30 to TRBJ1-2; TRBD1 agrees at 10 bases. CDR1 is GTSNPN, CDR2 SVGIG, per germline (reference sequence). CDR3 length: 15 amino acids. V shed 6 bases, J shed 1 base, and the junction held 8 bases outside the gene matches. This CDR3 reads CACEPGQGLNYGYTF. The CDR3 nucleotides are TGTGCCTGTGAGCCGGGACAGGGGCTTAACTATGGCTACACCTTC.

This clone was counted between two and nine times. This chain links TRBV6-5 with TRBJ2-1, with 7 bases lining up with TRBD2. This CDR3 is 14 amino acids long. With V trimmed by 0 bases and J by 6 bases, 2 bases remained unmatched. Germline V CDR1 and CDR2: MNHEY, SVGAGI. CDR3 loop: CASSYSGRGNEQFF. CDR3 coding DNA: TGTGCCAGCAGTTACTCGGGGAGGGGCAATGAGCAGTTCTTC.

In this sample, this clone turned up a few times. One end of the junction fails to match germline, which may point to a read error. V usage is TRBV30 and J usage is TRBJ2-4; TRBD2 matches at 7 bases. Germline CDR1 and CDR2: GTSNPN and SVGIG (reference sequence). CDR3 length: 11 residues. CDR3 loop: CAWTAGDIQYF. CDR3 coding DNA: TGCGCCTGGACTGCGGGGGACATTCAGTACTTC.

The chain couples TRBV7-2 to TRBJ1-2; a possible D gene is TRBD1 (5 bases). Trimming removed 5 bases at V and 8 bases at J, with 15 bases between. Germline CDR1 reads SGHTA; CDR2 reads FQGNSA. The CDR3 has 13 amino acids. CDR3 nucleotides: TGTGCCAGCAGCAACGGGGGAGGAGGCGGCTACACCTTC. Translated: CASSNGGGGGYTF.